This TCR beta chain was recovered during a study of blood T cell repertoires in COVID-19. Study information: Sites in the United States, Italy and Spain provided acute and convalescent COVID-19 samples. Nucleic acid was either cDNA or gDNA, and it came from T cells, B-cell-depleted T cells, or PBMCs.

Germline V lookup: CDR1 SGDLS, CDR2 YYNGEE. V lost 4 bases and J 2 bases, leaving 14 bases between the germline ends. The CDR3 has 15 amino acids. The table came from immunoSEQ multiplex PCR; TCRdb's copy has only in-frame clones and leaves some out. Of approximately 100,000 clones in the sample, approximately 90% were seen once. This receptor was taken from a man aged 50 to 60 in a cohort sampled during active COVID-19. Material for sequencing was peripheral blood. The gene calls are TRBV9 and TRBJ2-3, with D maybe TRBD1 (6 bases). The CDR3 nucleotides read TGTGCCAGCAGCCAAGGGGGACACCCCACAGATACGCAGTATTTT. It yields the protein CASSQGGHPTDTQYF.